This entry concerns a single T cell receptor (beta chain). The data derive from a study of blood T cell repertoires in COVID-19. Generated by immunoSEQ multiplex PCR, the TCRdb table keeps only in-frame clones and is missing some. The table records about 230,000 clones, more than 70% of them present only once. The CDR3 is 14 residues long. Germline V CDR1 and CDR2: MNHEY, SVGAGI. Trimming removed 8 bases at V and 3 bases at J, with 16 bases between. Across about 22 US areas, participants ranged in age from 18 to 89 years. Participants' reported clinical history set cohort assignment. The genes are TRBV6-5 and TRBJ1-1; perhaps TRBD1 as D (6 bases). Material for sequencing was PBMCs or T cells enriched from blood (not recorded which). The receptor comes from a woman between 40 and 55 years old with acute COVID-19. CDR3 protein: CASATQGGHTEAFF. The CDR3 DNA follows: TGTGCCAGCGCCACACAGGGCGGGCACACTGAAGCTTTCTTT.